One and the same sample provided the 5 T cell receptor beta chains below, sequenced in a study of early T cells in non-severe SARS-CoV-2 infection (dated by TCRdb to the early 2020s). Library preparation employed 5' RACE. Sequencing used a NextSeq 500. In TCRdb, the public reads were trimmed at Q25 with fastp and aligned with MiXCR, with productive beta chains retained. Identical CDR3 proteins give one entry, which carries the most common genes and DNA. The sample profile shows 35,000 to 45,000 distinct CDR3 sequences; approximately 7.9% of them were found once. The biggest ten clones account for roughly an eighth of the sample. The sequencing used whole blood, collected at baseline. All receptors come from an adult who was a healthcare worker with PCR-confirmed SARS-CoV-2 infection or an uninfected control (not recorded which).

This clonotype has a handful of counts. The J gene is TRBJ2-3, the V gene TRBV25-1; 9 bases are shared with TRBD1. The trim removed 1 base at V and 5 bases at J, leaving 13 bases unmatched. Germline V lookup: CDR1 MGHDK, CDR2 SYGVNS. The CDR3 runs to 18 residues. CDR3 residues: CASSEFSLRDRAGDTQYF. The CDR3 region has the DNA TGTGCCAGCAGTGAATTTTCCCTCCGGGACAGGGCCGGAGATACGCAGTATTTT.

This clonotype showed up many times. The J gene is TRBJ2-2, the V gene TRBV4-1; D gene unclear. The CDR3 totals 16 residues. The V and J ends lost 0 bases and 0 bases respectively, with 8 bases between them. Germline CDR1 and CDR2: MGHRA and YSYEKL. The CDR3 DNA reads TGCGCCAGCAGCCAAGATGGGATCGCGAACACCGGGGAGCTGTTTTTT. Residues: CASSQDGIANTGELFF.

The chain couples TRBV6-5 to TRBJ1-1; D is uncertain. The CDR3 is 14 amino acids. Germline V gene lookup returns CDR1 MNHEY and CDR2 SVGAGI. Trimming cost V 4 bases and J 0 bases, with 9 bases left between them. CDR3 DNA: TGTGCCAGCAGTTCCCCAGGTGTGAACACTGAAGCTTTCTTT. Protein sequence: CASSSPGVNTEAFF.

This clonotype was counted ten times or more. The chain links TRBV24-1 to TRBJ2-2; D unclear. Germline CDR1 and CDR2: KGHDR and SFDVKD. V was pared by 1 base and J by 3 bases, with 8 bases between. The length of the CDR3 is 15 residues. CDR3 nucleotide sequence: TGTGCCACCAGTGATTTAGGGTCTGACACCGGGGAGCTGTTTTTT. As protein: CATSDLGSDTGELFF.

In this sample, this clonotype turned up many times. V gene TRBV11-3 combines with J gene TRBJ2-6; D may be TRBD1 (6 bases). V dropped 5 bases and J dropped 0 bases, with 17 bases sitting between them. The length of the CDR3 is 18 residues. The germline V gene encodes CDR1 SGHNT and CDR2 YENEEA. In DNA, the CDR3 is TGTGCCAGCAGCACCCGACAGGATTTGAGCTCTGGGGCCAACGTCCTGACTTTC. Its protein product is CASSTRQDLSSGANVLTF.